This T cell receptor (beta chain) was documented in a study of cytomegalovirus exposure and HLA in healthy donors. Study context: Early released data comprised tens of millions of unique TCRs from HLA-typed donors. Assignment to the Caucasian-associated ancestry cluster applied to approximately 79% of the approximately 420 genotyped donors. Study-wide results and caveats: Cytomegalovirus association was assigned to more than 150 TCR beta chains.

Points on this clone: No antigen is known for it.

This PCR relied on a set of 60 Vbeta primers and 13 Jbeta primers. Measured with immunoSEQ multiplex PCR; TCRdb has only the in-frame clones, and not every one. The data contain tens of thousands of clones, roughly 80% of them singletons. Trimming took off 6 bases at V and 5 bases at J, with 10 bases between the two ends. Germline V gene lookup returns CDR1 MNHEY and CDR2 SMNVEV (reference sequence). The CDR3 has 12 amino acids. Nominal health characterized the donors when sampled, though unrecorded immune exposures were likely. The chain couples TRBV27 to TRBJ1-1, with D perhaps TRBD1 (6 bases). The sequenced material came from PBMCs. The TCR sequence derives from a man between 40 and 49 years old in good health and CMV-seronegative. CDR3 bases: TGTGCCAGCAGGCAAAGGGGGACTGAAGCTTTCTTT. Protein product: CASRQRGTEAFF.